This TCR beta chain is drawn from a study of Graves' ophthalmopathy and Graves' hyperthyroidism. The overall study: Cases classed as stable hyperthyroidism had no ophthalmopathy within 18 months of follow-up.

Germline values: CDR1 SNHLY, CDR2 FYNNEI. The CDR3 spans 18 residues. With 6 bases clipped from V and 2 bases from J, the junction kept 11 bases outside the gene matches. A few counts support this clonotype. Its specificity is not known. CDR3 regions of TCR beta were amplified from RNA transcripts. HTBI primers served in a first-round RT-PCR, which a second-round multiplex PCR followed. From the multiplex PCR reads, TCRdb called clonotypes with MiXCR, one entry per CDR3 protein. This sample has over a million distinct CDR3 sequences, with less than 45% found just once. Regarding the study as a whole: In predicting ophthalmopathy progression, the model reached about 71% sensitivity and approximately 72% specificity. Sensitivity of around 85% and specificity of approximately 81% were achieved when a 13-signature model separated ophthalmopathy from stable hyperthyroidism. Detected in blood as well were most expanded thyroid clonotypes with frequency above 0.001.

The rearrangement uses TRBV2 and TRBJ2-7; 15 bases match TRBD2. Sequences were obtained from peripheral blood or thyroid tissue (not recorded which). This sequence originates from an adult man with Graves' hyperthyroidism. The CDR3 bases are TGTGCCAGCAGCAGAGGACTAGCGGGAGGGCCCTCCACCTACGAGCAGTACTTC. It is translated as CASSRGLAGGPSTYEQYF.